Below, one T cell receptor beta chain is given with its context. The germline CDR1 and CDR2 sequences are SGDLS and YYNGEE. The V segment lost 3 bases and the J segment 1 base; nucleotides outside the gene matches: 5. This CDR3 has 16 residues. The data belong to a study of cytomegalovirus exposure and HLA in healthy donors. This PCR relied on a set of 60 Vbeta primers and 13 Jbeta primers. TCRdb's table, derived via immunoSEQ multiplex PCR, lists solely in-frame clones and lacks some. The profile shows around 130,000 clones, roughly three quarters of them singletons. The chain uses TRBV9 and TRBJ2-2; 8 positions match TRBD1. The clonotype comes from a woman in her sixties in good health and CMV-seronegative. The sequencing sample was made of PBMCs. DNA of the CDR3: TGTGCCAGCAGCGAGACCGGGACAGGGAACACCGGGGAGCTGTTTTTT. Translating it yields CASSETGTGNTGELFF.